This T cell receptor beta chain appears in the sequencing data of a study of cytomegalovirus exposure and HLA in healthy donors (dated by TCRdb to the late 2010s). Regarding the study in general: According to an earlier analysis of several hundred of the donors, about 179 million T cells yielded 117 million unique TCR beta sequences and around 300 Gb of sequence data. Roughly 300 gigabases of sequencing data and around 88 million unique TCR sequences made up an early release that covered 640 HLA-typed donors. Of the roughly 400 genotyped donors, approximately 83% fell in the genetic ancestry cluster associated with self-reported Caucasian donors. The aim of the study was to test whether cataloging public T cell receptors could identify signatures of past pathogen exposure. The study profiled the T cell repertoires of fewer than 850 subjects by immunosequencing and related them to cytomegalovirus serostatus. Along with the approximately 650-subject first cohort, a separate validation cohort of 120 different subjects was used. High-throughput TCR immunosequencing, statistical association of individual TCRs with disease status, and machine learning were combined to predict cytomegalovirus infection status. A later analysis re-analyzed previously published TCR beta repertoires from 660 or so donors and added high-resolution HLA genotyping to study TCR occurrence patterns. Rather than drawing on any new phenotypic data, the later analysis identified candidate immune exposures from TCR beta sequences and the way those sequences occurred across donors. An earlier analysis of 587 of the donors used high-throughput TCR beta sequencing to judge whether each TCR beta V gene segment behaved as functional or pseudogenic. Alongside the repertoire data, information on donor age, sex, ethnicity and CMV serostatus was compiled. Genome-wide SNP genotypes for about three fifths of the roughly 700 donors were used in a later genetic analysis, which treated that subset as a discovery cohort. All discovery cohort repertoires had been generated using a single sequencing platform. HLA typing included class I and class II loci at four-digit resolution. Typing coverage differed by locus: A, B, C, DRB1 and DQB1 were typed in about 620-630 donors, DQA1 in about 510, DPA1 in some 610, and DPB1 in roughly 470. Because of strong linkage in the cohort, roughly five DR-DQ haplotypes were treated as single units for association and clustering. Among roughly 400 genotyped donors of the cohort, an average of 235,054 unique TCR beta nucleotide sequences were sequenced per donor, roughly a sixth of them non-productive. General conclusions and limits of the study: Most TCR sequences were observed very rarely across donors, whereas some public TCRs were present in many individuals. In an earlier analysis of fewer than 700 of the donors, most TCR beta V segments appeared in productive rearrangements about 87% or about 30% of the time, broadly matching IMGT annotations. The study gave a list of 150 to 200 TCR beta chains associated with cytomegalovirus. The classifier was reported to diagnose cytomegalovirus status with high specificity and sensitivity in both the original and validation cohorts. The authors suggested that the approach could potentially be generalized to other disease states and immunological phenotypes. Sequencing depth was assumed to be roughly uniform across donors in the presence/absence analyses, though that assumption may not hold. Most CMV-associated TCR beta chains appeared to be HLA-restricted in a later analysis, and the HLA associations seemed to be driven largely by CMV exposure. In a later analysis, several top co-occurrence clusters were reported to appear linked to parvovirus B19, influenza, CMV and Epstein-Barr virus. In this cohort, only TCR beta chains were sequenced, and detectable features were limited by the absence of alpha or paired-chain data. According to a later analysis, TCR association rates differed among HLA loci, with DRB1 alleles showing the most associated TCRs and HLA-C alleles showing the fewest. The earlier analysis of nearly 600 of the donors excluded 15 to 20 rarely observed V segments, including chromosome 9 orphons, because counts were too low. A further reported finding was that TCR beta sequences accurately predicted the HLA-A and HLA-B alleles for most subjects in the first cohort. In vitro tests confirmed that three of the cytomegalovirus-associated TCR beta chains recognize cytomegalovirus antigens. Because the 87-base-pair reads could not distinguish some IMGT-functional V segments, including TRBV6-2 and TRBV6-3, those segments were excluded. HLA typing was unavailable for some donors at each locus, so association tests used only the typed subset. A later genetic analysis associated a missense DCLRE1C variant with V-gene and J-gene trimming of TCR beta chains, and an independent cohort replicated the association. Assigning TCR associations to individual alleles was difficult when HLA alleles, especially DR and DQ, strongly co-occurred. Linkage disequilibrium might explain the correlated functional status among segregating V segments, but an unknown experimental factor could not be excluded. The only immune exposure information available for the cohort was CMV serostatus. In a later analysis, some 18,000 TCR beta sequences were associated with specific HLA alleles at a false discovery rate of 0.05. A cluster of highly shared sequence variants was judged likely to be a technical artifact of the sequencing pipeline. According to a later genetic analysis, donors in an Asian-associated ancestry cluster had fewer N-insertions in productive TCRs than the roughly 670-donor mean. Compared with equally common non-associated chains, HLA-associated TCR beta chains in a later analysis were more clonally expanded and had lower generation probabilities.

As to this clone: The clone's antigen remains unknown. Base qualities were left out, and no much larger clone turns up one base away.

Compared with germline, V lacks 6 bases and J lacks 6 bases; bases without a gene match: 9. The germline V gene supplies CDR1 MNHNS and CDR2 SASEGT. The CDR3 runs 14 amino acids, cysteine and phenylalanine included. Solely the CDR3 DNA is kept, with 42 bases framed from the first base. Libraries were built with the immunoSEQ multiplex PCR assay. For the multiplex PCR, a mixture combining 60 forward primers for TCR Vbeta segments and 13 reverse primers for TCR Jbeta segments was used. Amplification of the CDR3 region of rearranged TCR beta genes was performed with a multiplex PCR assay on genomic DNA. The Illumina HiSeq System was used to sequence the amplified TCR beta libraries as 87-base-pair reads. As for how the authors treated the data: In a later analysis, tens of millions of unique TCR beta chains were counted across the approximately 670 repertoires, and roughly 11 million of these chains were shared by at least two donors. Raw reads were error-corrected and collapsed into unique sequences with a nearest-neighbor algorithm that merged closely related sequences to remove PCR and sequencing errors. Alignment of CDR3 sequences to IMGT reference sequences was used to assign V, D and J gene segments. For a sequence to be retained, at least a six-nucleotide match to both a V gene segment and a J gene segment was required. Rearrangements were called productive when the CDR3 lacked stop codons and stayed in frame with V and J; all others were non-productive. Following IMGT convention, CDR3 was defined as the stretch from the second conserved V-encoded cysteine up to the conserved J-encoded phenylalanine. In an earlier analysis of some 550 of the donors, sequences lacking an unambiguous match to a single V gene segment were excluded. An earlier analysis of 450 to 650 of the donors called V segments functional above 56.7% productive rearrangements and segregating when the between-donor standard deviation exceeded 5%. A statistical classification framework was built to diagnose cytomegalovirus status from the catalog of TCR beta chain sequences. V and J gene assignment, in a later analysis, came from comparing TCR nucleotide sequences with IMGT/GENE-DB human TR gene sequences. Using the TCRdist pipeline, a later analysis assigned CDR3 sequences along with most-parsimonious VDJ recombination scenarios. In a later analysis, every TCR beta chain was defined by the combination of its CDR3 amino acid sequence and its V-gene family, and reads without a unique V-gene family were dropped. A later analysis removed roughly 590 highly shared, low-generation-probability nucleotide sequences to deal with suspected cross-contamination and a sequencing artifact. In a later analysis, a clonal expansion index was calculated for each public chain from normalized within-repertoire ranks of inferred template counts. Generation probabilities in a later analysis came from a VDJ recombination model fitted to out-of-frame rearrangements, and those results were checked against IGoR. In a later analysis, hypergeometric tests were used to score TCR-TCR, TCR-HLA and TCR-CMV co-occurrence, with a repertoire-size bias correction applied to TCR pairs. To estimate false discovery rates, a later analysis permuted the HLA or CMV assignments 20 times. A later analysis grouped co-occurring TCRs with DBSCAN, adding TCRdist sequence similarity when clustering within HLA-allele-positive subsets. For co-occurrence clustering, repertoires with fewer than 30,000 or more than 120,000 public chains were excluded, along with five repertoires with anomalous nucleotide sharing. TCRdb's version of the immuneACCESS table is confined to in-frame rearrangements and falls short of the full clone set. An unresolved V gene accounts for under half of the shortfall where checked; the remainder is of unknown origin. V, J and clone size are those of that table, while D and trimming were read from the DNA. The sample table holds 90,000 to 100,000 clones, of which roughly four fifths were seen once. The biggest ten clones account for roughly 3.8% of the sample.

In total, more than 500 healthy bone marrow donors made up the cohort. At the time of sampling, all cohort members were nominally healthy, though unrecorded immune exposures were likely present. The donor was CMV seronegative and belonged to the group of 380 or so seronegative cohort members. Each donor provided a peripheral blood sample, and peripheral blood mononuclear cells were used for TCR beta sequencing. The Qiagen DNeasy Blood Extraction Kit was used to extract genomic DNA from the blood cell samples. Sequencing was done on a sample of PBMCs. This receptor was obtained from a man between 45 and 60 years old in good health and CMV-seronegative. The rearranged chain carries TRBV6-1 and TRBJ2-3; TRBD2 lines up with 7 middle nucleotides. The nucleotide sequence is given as TGTGCCAGCAGCCTGGGGGGGGATACGGATACGCAGTATTTT. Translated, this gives CASSLGGDTDTQYF.